The source of this T cell receptor (beta chain) is a study of identical twins (dated by TCRdb to about 2016). Describing the broader study: To test whether fetal clonotypes persist, this study deep-sequenced TCR alpha and beta repertoires from monozygotic twins, from unrelated adults of various ages, and from cord blood. To rule out contamination, replicate twin experiments were performed at different times with different library preparation protocols.

Every donor in the study was a healthy Caucasian. Three pairs of female monozygotic twins, all aged about 18 to 30 years, were included in the twin cohort. Positive isolation kits from Invitrogen were used to isolate CD4+ and CD8+ T cell populations. The paper as a whole reports these results and caveats: Abundant cord blood beta clonotypes had fewer insertions, young adult naive repertoires showed a similar but weaker trend, and memory repertoires showed no such trend. Because the same donors could not be followed over many years, the conclusions relied on cross-sectional statistical analysis. Excess twin sharing in beta out-of-frame sequences was weaker because fewer shared sequences lowered the signal-to-noise ratio. Invariant T cells such as MAIT and iNKT could partly confound zero-insertion analyses, although diverse VJ usage argued against such confounding for most clonotypes. Out-of-frame TCR alpha sharing in monozygotic twins was systematically underestimated by recombination models, whereas sharing between unrelated individuals was in agreement with the recombination models. Compared with coincidental sharing between unrelated individuals, out-of-frame TCR alpha sequences shared between twins had an excess of sequences with low generation probability.

CDR1 ENHRY and CDR2 SYGVKD were looked up in the germline V gene. The CDR3 spans 16 residues, from the cysteine through the phenylalanine. Only the CDR3 region is kept as DNA, spanning 48 bases read in frame from base 1. A distance of 13 bases separates the germline ends of V and J, which lose 0 bases and 2 bases respectively. Preparation of the library involved 5' RACE. Sequencing relied on an Illumina HiSeq 2000. A universal primer binding site was added through template switching, and the final cDNA carried a unique molecular identifier so that TCR cDNA molecules could be counted accurately. Specific primers in the conserved constant-segment region were used to synthesize first-strand cDNA for TCR alpha and beta chains. To control for contamination, every cDNA library carried two barcodes: a SMART-Mk sample barcode plus Illumina barcodes. TruSeq adapter sequences along with Illumina sample barcodes were introduced in two successive PCR steps. TCR alpha and beta cDNA libraries were sequenced on the Illumina HiSeq platform with custom primers. Per the original workflow: Raw reads were processed with MiGEC to extract unique molecular identifiers, and MiXCR was used to determine CDR3 positions. For each individual, recombination models were inferred using an EM algorithm with the repgenHMM and IGoR tools. The tcR package in R was used for shared clonotype analysis, with sharing normalized by the product of cloneset sizes. Out-of-frame nonproductive sequences were analyzed to study raw recombination free of thymic and clonal selection effects. TCRdb reprocessed the public reads (quality trimming at Q25 with fastp, clone calling with MiXCR) and kept in-frame beta chains. Here each entry gathers all rows of one CDR3 protein and keeps the most common genes and DNA. Clone size and V and J calls follow TCRdb, not the original study. Recorded for this sample are about 530,000 distinct CDR3 sequences; 13% to 15% of them occurred a single time. About 0.4% of the sample is held by the ten biggest clonotypes.

As to this clonotype: The antigen it recognizes is unknown. Base qualities were left out, and no much larger clone turns up one base away.

Another study also made use of these data, one on yellow fever vaccine responses in identical twins. The second paper further reports: The authors reported that the T cell response to vaccination in identical twins appeared partly convergent and partly personalized. In identical twins, the study followed T cell clones that responded to the vaccine with precision.

The sequence derives from a woman aged 18-29 years in good health. Recombination joined TRBV10-3 with TRBJ2-5, and the D gene may be TRBD1, 6 bases matching. Sequencing input: CD4+ T cells sorted from blood. The DNA reads as follows: TGTGCCATCAGTGAGTCGGGCAGGGGACGGCAAGAGACCCAGTACTTC. Its translation reads: CAISESGRGRQETQYF.